One and the same sample provided the 8 T cell receptor beta chains below, sequenced in a study of T cells after posttransplantation cyclophosphamide. Method: immunoSEQ multiplex PCR; TCRdb's copy keeps in-frame clones and lacks some. The table has approximately 23,000 clones, roughly 83% seen once; the top ten hold 6.3%. The sequencing input was PBMCs. The receptors were sampled from a woman between 55 and 75 years old with a blood cancer, CMV-positive, and with a related stem cell donor.

In this sample, this clone turned up once. The V gene is TRBV4-2, the J gene TRBJ2-3, with TRBD2 matching 9 bases. With V trimmed by 0 bases and J by 2 bases, 9 bases remained unmatched. CDR1 and CDR2 from the germline V gene are LGHNA and YNFKEQ. The CDR3 covers 18 residues. The CDR3 DNA sequence: TGTGCCAGCAGCCAAGAGGTTGTCCTAGCGGGAAACACAGATACGCAGTATTTT. This translates into CASSQEVVLAGNTDTQYF.

The CDR3 DNA follows: TGCGCCAGCAGCGGAGGACTAGCGGGAGGCACAGATACGCAGTATTTT. This sequence encodes CASSGGLAGGTDTQYF. The J gene is TRBJ2-3, the V gene TRBV5-1; 13 bases align to TRBD2. The CDR3 runs to 16 residues. V lost 4 bases to trimming and J lost 1 base; unmatched junction nucleotides: 3. Germline lookup yields CDR1 SGHRS and CDR2 YFSETQ.

V gene TRBV7-2 combines with J gene TRBJ2-2; the match to TRBD2 covers 7 bases. CDR3 size: 16 residues. Germline CDR1 and CDR2: SGHTA and FQGNSA. Losses at the gene ends were 1 base for V and 1 base for J; bases not matched to a gene: 3. CDR3 sequence (DNA): TGTGCCAGCAGCTTAGAGGGACTACTGAACACCGGGGAGCTGTTTTTT. This translates into CASSLEGLLNTGELFF.

The J gene is TRBJ1-1, the V gene TRBV5-1; D gene unclear. There are 14 residues in the CDR3. Germline V gene lookup returns CDR1 SGHRS and CDR2 YFSETQ. Trimming took 2 bases from V and 1 from J, leaving 9 bases between them. The CDR3 here is CASSLLSPNTEAFF. The CDR3, as DNA: TGCGCCAGCAGCTTATTGTCTCCGAACACTGAAGCTTTCTTT.

The chain recombines TRBV29-1 with TRBJ1-2; TRBD1 aligns across 7 bases. CDR1 is SQVTM, CDR2 ANQGSEA, per germline. The CDR3 is made up of 11 amino acids. Trimming at V came to 7 bases and at J to 6 bases, leaving 5 bases not matched to a gene. This CDR3 is CSGQQGHGYTF. The CDR3 region has the DNA TGCAGCGGTCAACAGGGGCATGGCTACACCTTC.

For the CDR3, the DNA is TGTGCCAGCAGCTGGGAGCTAGCGGGGACAAGTGGGGAGCTGTTTTTT. Its translation: CASSWELAGTSGELFF. V usage is TRBV5-6 and J usage is TRBJ2-2; TRBD2 matches at 9 bases. The junction had 11 bases not matched to a gene; V was cut back by 3 bases and J by 8 bases. The CDR3 sequence is 16 residues long. CDR1 is SGHDT, CDR2 YYEEEE, per germline. Variable domain in full (rest from reference TRBV5-6 and TRBJ2-2): DAGVTQSPTHLIKTRGQQVTLRCSPKSGHDTVSWYQQALGQGPQFIFQYYEEEERQRGNFPDRFSGHQFPNYSSELNVNALLLGDSALYLCASSWELAGTSGELFFGEGSRLTVL.

The rearrangement links TRBV6-5 to TRBJ1-4; D remains ambiguous. The CDR3 is made up of 12 amino acids. Per germline, CDR1 MNHEY and CDR2 SVGAGI. The V end lost 8 bases, the J end lost 5 bases, and 9 bases lay between the germline ends. The CDR3 region is CASGQVNEKLFF. The CDR3 DNA reads TGTGCCAGCGGGCAGGTCAATGAAAAACTGTTTTTT.

The V and J genes are TRBV5-1 and TRBJ2-3; 10 bases match TRBD2. Germline V lookup: CDR1 SGHRS, CDR2 YFSETQ. This CDR3 is built from 16 residues. V shed 0 bases, J shed 2 bases, and the junction held 3 bases outside the gene matches. The CDR3 DNA reads as TGCGCCAGCAGCTTGGATACTAGCGGGACCACAGATACGCAGTATTTT. It encodes CASSLDTSGTTDTQYF. The full variable domain, with the rest looked up from reference TRBV5-1 and TRBJ2-3, is KAGVTQTPRYLIKTRGQQVTLSCSPISGHRSVSWYQQTPGQGLQFLFEYFSETQRNKGNFPGRFSGRQFSNSRSEMNVSTLELGDSALYLCASSLDTSGTTDTQYFGPGTRLTVL.